The entry below describes one TCR beta chain. Its binding antigen is unknown. No qualities accompany the bases; no much larger clone lies one base away. At the junction V is shortened by 4 bases and J by 0 bases, with 7 bases in between. Reading from cysteine to phenylalanine, the CDR3 counts 13 amino acids. This entry keeps only the CDR3 DNA: 39 bases, framed from base 1. CDR1 and CDR2 are drawn from the germline V gene (reference sequence): DFQATT, SNEGSKA. This record comes from a study of blood T cells in healthy people across ages (dated by TCRdb to the mid-2010s). A note on the overall study: In model experiments, roughly one uniquely barcoded TCR beta cDNA molecule per two T cells was captured by template switching. Using deep sequencing normalized with unique cDNA molecular identifiers, the study measured how TCR beta repertoire diversity changes with age. The donors were divided into four age groups: young (average around 17 years), middle-aged (approximately 39), aged (about 60) and long-lived (around 87). To avoid experimental bias, donors of different ages were randomly spread across the sequencing lanes. Using the same blood draw, the study looked at two additional independent replicas of 1 million unique cDNA reads for two donors, one aged 18 to 30 and the other aged 80 or older.

Broader findings and caveats from the paper: Because profiling used bulk unsorted PBMCs, naive and antigen-experienced compartments could not be compared conclusively. Estimates of total diversity based on one million sequenced T cells were considered lower bounds and underestimates. Observed TCR beta diversity correlated strongly with the percentage of naive T cells measured by flow cytometry. As age increased, observed TCR beta diversity per million T cells dropped in a roughly linear way, and a significant reduction was already evident by age about 36. Donor CMV infection status was unknown, potentially confounding age-related changes in expanded clonotypes. Compared with the aged group, the long-lived group had more naive CD4+ T cells, fewer expanded clones and increased TCR diversity, suggesting age selection.

Donors were under 40 systemically healthy Caucasian individuals from Russia aged about 6 to 100 years. Each donor gave ten milliliters of peripheral blood, drawn into EDTA-treated Vacutainer tubes. Ficoll-Paque density-gradient centrifugation was used to isolate PBMCs, with at least 7 million obtained per sample. Total RNA was extracted from PBMCs with Trizol reagent, with at least 5.5 micrograms obtained per sample. For every donor, flow cytometry on a PBMC aliquot measured the percentage of naive CD45RAhigh/CD27high T cells. Library creation used 5' RACE. TCRdb shows the sequencer as Illumina HiSeq 2500. A second PCR of about 7 to 12 cycles was run with a J-beta primer mix and a sample-barcoded 5' primer. A template-switch 5' adaptor carrying 12 random nucleotides introduced a unique molecular identifier onto each TCR beta cDNA molecule. Each sample yielded at least 2.5 million CDR3-containing paired-end reads. The Mint cDNA synthesis kit, primed by a TRBC-specific oligonucleotide, was used to synthesize first-strand cDNA from all RNA. After uracil-DNA glycosylase treatment, a first 18-cycle PCR used universal primers M1SS and BC2_uni_R on all cDNA. The paper's processing steps were these. For normalization, 1 million high-quality reads were randomly selected from each sample, with every read carrying a distinct molecular identifier. Instead of being binned into consensus sequences, reads with shared molecular identifiers were discarded. MiTCR, with a Q25 quality threshold and the strictest error-elimination algorithm, was used for CDR3 identification, clonotype clustering and error correction. A nonparametric unseen species model using Euler transformation provided a lower-bound estimate of total TCR beta diversity. TCRdb took the public reads, trimmed them with fastp at Q25, ran MiXCR for clone calling and kept in-frame beta chains. Entries are consolidated by CDR3 protein sequence, retaining the most common genes and DNA. The V and J calls shown here were made by TCRdb, not taken from the authors' results. In all, the sample holds around 1,500,000 distinct CDR3 sequences, and 28% of those were seen once. The top ten constitute 7.7% of the sample.

The rearranged chain carries TRBV20-1 and TRBJ2-1; no D gene can be assigned with confidence. The specimen was blood. This clonotype originated in a woman aged 30 to 39 in good health. CDR3 loop: CSAIFSSYNEQFF. The DNA sequence is as follows: TGCAGTGCTATCTTTAGCTCCTACAATGAGCAGTTCTTC.